The 25 T cell receptor beta chains below were found in one sample sequenced in a study of cytomegalovirus exposure and HLA in healthy donors. Assay used: immunoSEQ multiplex PCR; TCRdb lists only in-frame clones, some missing. Altogether roughly 140,000 clones are present, 80% to 95% being singletons, with the ten largest covering 0.69%. Sequencing was done on a sample of PBMCs. The source of these receptors is a man aged 18-30 years in good health and CMV-seronegative.

This chain joins TRBV18 and TRBJ1-2; 9 bases map to TRBD1. Trimming cost V 3 bases and J 2 bases; bases outside gene matches: 13. From germline, CDR1 is KGHSH and CDR2 LQKENI. CDR3 length: 18 amino acids. The CDR3 loop reads CASSPRDRDRRANYGYTF. CDR3 in DNA: TGTGCCAGCTCACCCCGGGACAGGGACCGTCGGGCGAACTATGGCTACACCTTC.

This chain joins TRBV27 and TRBJ1-2, with D unresolved. Trimming removed 3 bases from V and 4 bases from J, with 12 bases in between. This CDR3 region has 14 residues. Germline assignment: CDR1 MNHEY and CDR2 SMNVEV (reference sequence). This CDR3 is CASSFLNSPYGYTF. The CDR3 nucleotides read TGTGCCAGCAGTTTCTTAAACAGCCCCTATGGCTACACCTTC.

V usage is TRBV7-2 and J usage is TRBJ2-7; TRBD1 is a possible D gene (5 bases). The CDR3 extends over 14 amino acids. From germline, CDR1 is SGHTA and CDR2 FQGNSA. Between the trimmed V and J ends, which lost 4 bases and 2 bases, there was a span of 12 bases. The CDR3: CASSYQQGAYEQYV. The CDR3 DNA is TGTGCCAGCAGCTACCAGCAAGGGGCCTACGAGCAGTACGTC.

The genes are TRBV5-1 and TRBJ1-1; D possibly corresponds to TRBD1 (5 bases). The germline V and J ends were trimmed by 5 bases and 0 bases, with 14 bases remaining between them. This CDR3 has 15 amino acids. CDR1 is SGHRS and CDR2 is YFSETQ in the germline V gene. In DNA form, the CDR3 reads TGCGCCAGCAGTTTATTGGCAGGGTTGAACACTGAAGCTTTCTTT. This gives the protein CASSLLAGLNTEAFF. Full variable domain (remainder filled in from reference TRBV5-1 and TRBJ1-1): KAGVTQTPRYLIKTRGQQVTLSCSPISGHRSVSWYQQTPGQGLQFLFEYFSETQRNKGNFPGRFSGRQFSNSRSEMNVSTLELGDSALYLCASSLLAGLNTEAFFGQGTRLTVV.

V and J are TRBV19 and TRBJ2-2, with 8 positions matching TRBD1. Germline CDR1 LNHDA, CDR2 SQIVND (reference sequence). Unmatched junction bases numbered 7, after V lost 5 bases and J lost 8 bases. The CDR3 loop spans 14 amino acids. CDR3 in DNA: TGTGCCAGTAGTCTAACGGACAGGGCTGGGGAGCTGTTTTTT. Translation: CASSLTDRAGELFF.

This clone was counted once. This chain links TRBV6-5 with TRBJ1-2, with a weak D call TRBD1 (6 bases). Germline CDR1 is MNHEY and CDR2 is SVGAGI. The CDR3 runs to 15 residues. V shed 2 bases and J shed 8 bases, with 18 bases lying between them. CDR3 protein: CASSYNSRQVGGYTF. CDR3 bases: TGTGCCAGCAGTTACAATTCGAGACAGGTTGGGGGCTACACCTTC.

The chain combines TRBV10-1 with TRBJ2-3; 8 positions match TRBD1. With 3 bases clipped from V and 4 bases from J, the junction kept 6 bases outside the gene matches. Germline CDR1 reads WNHNN; CDR2 reads SYGVQD (reference sequence). The CDR3 covers 15 residues. The DNA for the CDR3 is TGCGCCAGCAGTGACGGGCAGGGGGCGGCAGATACGCAGTATTTT. It is translated as CASSDGQGAADTQYF.

The chain is built from TRBV11-2 and TRBJ2-2, with D possibly matching TRBD2 (6 bases). The CDR3 totals 17 residues. V gave up 1 base and J gave up 0 bases, with 12 bases separating them. Germline values: CDR1 SGHAT, CDR2 FQNNGV. CDR3 region: CASSLGGALSNTGELFF. CDR3 DNA: TGTGCCAGCAGCTTAGGCGGGGCCCTCTCGAACACCGGGGAGCTGTTTTTT.

The V and J genes are TRBV10-2 and TRBJ1-2, with a weak D call TRBD1 (6 bases). The germline V gene encodes CDR1 WSHSY and CDR2 SAAADI. The CDR3 loop spans 17 amino acids. Trimming pared 0 bases from V and 3 bases from J, leaving 17 bases between. The CDR3 region has the DNA TGCGCCAGCAGTGAGTCGAGGGGGGGTTCCCTCGACTATGGCTACACCTTC. It specifies CASSESRGGSLDYGYTF.

This chain uses TRBV5-1 with TRBJ2-5; weak D call: TRBD1 (7 bases). V dropped 3 bases and J dropped 5 bases, with 14 bases sitting between them. The CDR3 has 14 amino acids. CDR1 and CDR2 from the germline V gene are SGHRS and YFSETQ. The CDR3 DNA follows: TGCGCCAGCAGCTATCAGGGGGGTCTGGAGACCCAGTACTTC. Protein sequence: CASSYQGGLETQYF. The whole variable domain, filled in from reference TRBV5-1 and TRBJ2-5, reads KAGVTQTPRYLIKTRGQQVTLSCSPISGHRSVSWYQQTPGQGLQFLFEYFSETQRNKGNFPGRFSGRQFSNSRSEMNVSTLELGDSALYLCASSYQGGLETQYFGPGTRLLVL.

This chain links TRBV9 with TRBJ1-1, with 8 positions matching TRBD1. Germline V gene lookup returns CDR1 SGDLS and CDR2 YYNGEE. V dropped 6 bases and J dropped 4; count of bases not matched to a gene: 8. The CDR3 has 14 amino acids. The CDR3 protein is CASNAGGRSTEAFF. The DNA for the CDR3 is TGTGCCAGCAACGCAGGGGGCCGTAGCACTGAAGCTTTCTTT.

CDR3 coding DNA: TGTGCCAGCAGTTTATATGGGGACGGGGGTAACTATGGCTACACCTTC. This gives the protein CASSLYGDGGNYGYTF. The chain links TRBV27 to TRBJ1-2, with D possibly TRBD1 on 5 matching bases. In germline, CDR1 is MNHEY, CDR2 SMNVEV (reference sequence). Trimming left V 1 base short and J 1 base short, with 13 bases between. The CDR3 has 16 amino acids.

The chain employs TRBV10-3 and TRBJ1-2; D call uncertain. Trimming shortened V by 0 bases and J by 5 bases, and 7 bases separated the two germline ends. The CDR3 totals 13 residues. Germline values: CDR1 ENHRY, CDR2 SYGVKD. The CDR3 sequence is CAISESREYGYTF. The CDR3 DNA is TGTGCCATCAGTGAGTCTAGAGAGTATGGCTACACCTTC.

The chain joins TRBV15 to TRBJ1-5; D might be TRBD1 (5 bases). From germline, CDR1 is LNHNV and CDR2 YYDKDF (reference sequence). This CDR3 has 17 amino acids. V was trimmed by 0 bases and J by 2 bases, leaving 14 bases between them. In nucleotides, the CDR3 is TGTGCCACCAGCAGAGAGTGGGCAGGGAAGGGCAATCAGCCCCAGCATTTT. It yields the protein CATSREWAGKGNQPQHF.

This sequence joins TRBV5-1 and TRBJ2-3, with D perhaps TRBD1 (5 bases). Per germline, CDR1 SGHRS and CDR2 YFSETQ. The ends were cut back, 3 bases at V and 1 base at J, with 12 bases in the middle. This CDR3 spans 15 amino acids. The CDR3 coding sequence is TGCGCCAGCAGCTCACAGGTTGGGGGCACAGATACGCAGTATTTT. The encoded protein is CASSSQVGGTDTQYF.

V gene TRBV7-9 combines with J gene TRBJ1-6; D is possibly TRBD1 (5 bases). Germline assignment: CDR1 SEHNR and CDR2 FQNEAQ (reference sequence). V gave up 2 bases and J gave up 3 bases, with 14 bases separating them. The CDR3 consists of 17 residues. CDR3: CASSLLRGEDYNSPLHF. The CDR3 bases are TGTGCCAGCAGCTTATTAAGGGGCGAGGACTATAATTCACCCCTCCACTTT.

The CDR3 region has the DNA TGCGCCAGCAGCGAAGGACAGGGCGGAGAAAAACTGTTTTTT. Protein sequence: CASSEGQGGEKLFF. The rearrangement joins TRBV5-1 to TRBJ1-4; 8 bases fit TRBD1. The CDR3 contains 14 residues. The germline V gene has CDR1 SGHRS and CDR2 YFSETQ. Trimming removed 4 bases from V and 8 bases from J; junction bases left unmatched: 7. Full variable domain (outside the CDR3, taken from reference TRBV5-1 and TRBJ1-4): KAGVTQTPRYLIKTRGQQVTLSCSPISGHRSVSWYQQTPGQGLQFLFEYFSETQRNKGNFPGRFSGRQFSNSRSEMNVSTLELGDSALYLCASSEGQGGEKLFFGSGTQLSVL.

In this sample, this clone turned up once. The V and J genes are TRBV27 and TRBJ2-1; D perhaps matches TRBD2 (6 bases). CDR3 length equals 13 residues. Deletions cut 5 bases from V and 9 bases from J, with 14 bases between. Germline V gene sequence: CDR1 MNHEY, CDR2 SMNVEV (reference sequence). CDR3 region: CASSAGRMGEQFF. CDR3 DNA: TGTGCCAGCAGTGCTGGGAGGATGGGTGAGCAGTTCTTC.

The chain carries TRBV6-6 and TRBJ2-4, with D unresolved. Germline V CDR1 and CDR2: MNHNY, SVGAGI (reference sequence). The V and J ends lost 8 bases and 6 bases respectively, with 8 bases between them. The CDR3 consists of 11 residues. The CDR3 reads CASLAGNIQYF. In DNA, the CDR3 is TGTGCCAGCTTAGCCGGAAACATTCAGTACTTC.

V gene TRBV18 combines with J gene TRBJ2-5, with a possible D match to TRBD1 (7 bases). Looked up from germline, CDR1 is KGHSH and CDR2 is LQKENI. This CDR3 spans 13 amino acids. V was pared by 3 bases and J by 5 bases, with 10 bases between. The CDR3 DNA sequence: TGTGCCAGCTCACCGACAGGGAGGGAGACCCAGTACTTC. Its translation is CASSPTGRETQYF.

The chain joins TRBV9 to TRBJ2-5; 10 bases are shared with TRBD1. Trimming at V came to 0 bases and at J to 5 bases, leaving 7 bases not matched to a gene. CDR1 and CDR2 (germline): SGDLS, YYNGEE. The CDR3 has 16 residues. Here the CDR3 reads CASSVGGQGGSETQYF. CDR3 DNA sequence: TGTGCCAGCAGCGTAGGCGGACAGGGGGGTTCGGAGACCCAGTACTTC.

The chain employs TRBV7-9 and TRBJ2-4, with TRBD1 as a possible D gene (6 bases). Germline CDR1 reads SEHNR; CDR2 reads FQNEAQ (reference sequence). The CDR3 loop spans 13 amino acids. V was clipped by 6 bases and J by 1 base, with 7 bases between them. The CDR3, as DNA: TGTGCCAGCAGAGGACAGGCCAAAAACATTCAGTACTTC. Protein: CASRGQAKNIQYF. Full variable domain (outside the CDR3, taken from reference TRBV7-9 and TRBJ2-4): DTGVSQNPRHKITKRGQNVTFRCDPISEHNRLYWYRQTLGQGPEFLTYFQNEAQLEKSRLLSDRFSAERPKGSFSTLEIQRTEQGDSAMYLCASRGQAKNIQYFGAGTRLSVL.

The chain uses TRBV19 and TRBJ1-6; maybe TRBD1 (5 bases). Germline CDR1 reads LNHDA; CDR2 reads SQIVND (reference sequence). Trimming cost V 4 bases and J 14 bases, with 15 bases left between them. The CDR3 covers 13 residues. The CDR3 region is CASSSLRDMSLHF. CDR3 nucleotide sequence: TGTGCCAGTAGTAGCCTCAGGGATATGTCCCTCCACTTT. Together with reference TRBV19 and TRBJ1-6, the CDR3 gives the full variable domain: DGGITQSPKYLFRKEGQNVTLSCEQNLNHDAMYWYRQDPGQGLRLIYYSQIVNDFQKGDIAEGYSVSREKKESFPLTVTSAQKNPTAFYLCASSSLRDMSLHFGNGTRLTVT.

This chain uses TRBV15 with TRBJ2-5; perhaps TRBD2 as D (5 bases). Germline CDR1 is LNHNV and CDR2 is YYDKDF (reference sequence). CDR3 length: 13 amino acids. Deletions cut 3 bases from V and 5 bases from J, with 10 bases between. CDR3 sequence (DNA): TGTGCCACCAGCAGGGAGGCGACGGAGACCCAGTACTTC. This encodes CATSREATETQYF.

This clone was seen once. This sequence joins TRBV10-3 and TRBJ2-1; perhaps TRBD2 as D (7 bases). From germline, CDR1 is ENHRY and CDR2 SYGVKD. V was shortened by 1 base and J by 7 bases, with 17 bases between the two germline ends. This CDR3 has 16 amino acids. CDR3 DNA sequence: TGTGCCATCAGTGAGTTCGCGGGGGCCCAGAGAAATGAGCAGTTCTTC. Its protein product is CAISEFAGAQRNEQFF.